Below, 13 T cell receptor beta chains from the same sample are listed, as sequenced in a study of blood T cell repertoires in COVID-19. Profiled with immunoSEQ multiplex PCR; TCRdb holds only in-frame clones, not every one. The sample yields tens of thousands of clones, 80% to 90% seen once. The sample was peripheral blood. The source is a man aged 80 or over with acute or convalescent COVID-19.

This chain uses TRBV5-1 with TRBJ2-2; 7 positions agree with TRBD2. CDR1 SGHRS and CDR2 YFSETQ come from the germline V gene. The V gene end was trimmed by 0 bases and the J gene end by 1 base; junction bases not matched to a gene: 12. There are 19 residues in the CDR3. In DNA, the CDR3 is TGCGCCAGCAGCTTGGCGCGGGCTGGAGCTAGCGGGAACACCGGGGAGCTGTTTTTT. Residues: CASSLARAGASGNTGELFF.

This rearrangement joins TRBV5-6 to TRBJ1-2; D is unclear. The germline CDR1 and CDR2 sequences are SGHDT and YYEEEE. With 4 bases removed from V and 4 bases from J, the gap between germline ends came to 14 bases. The CDR3 has 14 residues. The CDR3 nucleotides read TGTGCCAGCAGCCTTGGTCCCGAGCCCTATGGCTACACCTTC. Residues: CASSLGPEPYGYTF.

The genes are TRBV10-2 and TRBJ1-1; TRBD1 agrees at 7 bases. Germline V CDR1 and CDR2: WSHSY, SAAADI. CDR3 length equals 12 residues. Unmatched junction bases numbered 4, after V lost 4 bases and J lost 8 bases. The CDR3 sequence: CASSVQDREAFF. The CDR3 DNA sequence: TGCGCCAGCAGTGTCCAGGACAGGGAAGCTTTCTTT.

The chain has TRBV5-1 and TRBJ1-1; 7 bases agree with TRBD1. V shed 4 bases, J shed 2 bases, and the junction held 5 bases outside the gene matches. Per germline, CDR1 SGHRS and CDR2 YFSETQ. The CDR3 covers 14 residues. The CDR3: CASSKRQGNTEAFF. DNA for the CDR3: TGCGCCAGCAGCAAGAGACAGGGAAACACTGAAGCTTTCTTT.

The chain links TRBV9 to TRBJ2-1; 7 nucleotides match TRBD2. Germline CDR1 and CDR2: SGDLS and YYNGEE. V was pared by 2 bases and J by 4 bases, with 6 bases of the junction left unmatched. This CDR3 contains 15 residues. For the CDR3, the DNA is TGTGCCAGCAGCGTGGGAGGGGCCTTGTACAATGAGCAGTTCTTC. Its translation: CASSVGGALYNEQFF.

This chain joins TRBV4-1 and TRBJ1-5; TRBD1 matches 11 bases. Trimming removed 4 bases from V and 6 bases from J; junction bases left unmatched: 5. Germline lookup yields CDR1 MGHRA and CDR2 YSYEKL. The length of the CDR3 is 15 residues. In nucleotides, the CDR3 is TGCGCCAGCAGCCCCGGACAGGGGGCTGGTCAGCCCCAGCATTTT. Its translation is CASSPGQGAGQPQHF.

The chain carries TRBV5-1 and TRBJ1-1; tentatively, D is TRBD1 (6 bases). The CDR3 totals 15 residues. Germline CDR1 reads SGHRS; CDR2 reads YFSETQ. V gave up 3 bases and J gave up 6 bases, with 18 bases separating them. The CDR3 sequence: CASSSQQGGKSEAFF. In nucleotides, the CDR3 is TGCGCCAGCAGCTCCCAACAGGGTGGAAAATCTGAAGCTTTCTTT.

The genes are TRBV9 and TRBJ2-2; 10 nucleotides agree with TRBD1. The V segment lost 5 bases and the J segment 5 bases; nucleotides outside the gene matches: 6. This CDR3 is 15 amino acids long. Germline loops: CDR1 SGDLS, CDR2 YYNGEE. The DNA for the CDR3 is TGTGCCAGCAGAACAGGACAGGGGGTTACCGGGGAGCTGTTTTTT. It is translated as CASRTGQGVTGELFF.

V is TRBV4-1 and J is TRBJ2-7; 7 bases are a match to TRBD2. With 4 bases clipped from V and 2 bases from J, the junction kept 8 bases outside the gene matches. The CDR3 spans 15 residues. Germline CDR1 and CDR2: MGHRA and YSYEKL. The CDR3 nucleotides read TGCGCCAGCAGCCTATCCGGGACTACAACCTACGAGCAGTACTTC. It translates to CASSLSGTTTYEQYF.

The genes are TRBV7-9 and TRBJ2-3; 13 bases agree with TRBD2. Trimming removed 5 bases from V and 5 bases from J; junction bases left unmatched: 10. The V gene's germline CDR1 is SEHNR and CDR2 FQNEAQ (reference sequence). CDR3 length: 17 residues. The CDR3 DNA follows: TGTGCCAGCAGCGTTACTAGCGGGGGGGCCACTAGAGATACGCAGTATTTT. The encoded protein is CASSVTSGGATRDTQYF.

This clone was found a few times. The rearrangement uses TRBV7-2 and TRBJ1-2, with a possible D match to TRBD1 (6 bases). Germline V lookup: CDR1 SGHTA, CDR2 FQGNSA. There are 17 residues in the CDR3. V was pared by 3 bases and J by 1 base, with 18 bases between. The CDR3 DNA is TGTGCCAGCAGCTTGGGGGGGGCAGGGCGTAGTAACTATGGCTACACCTTC. It is translated as CASSLGGAGRSNYGYTF.

By sample share, this clone is medium-sized (0.01 to 0.1%). The chain has TRBV19 and TRBJ2-7, with 8 bases aligning to TRBD1. Germline CDR1 is LNHDA and CDR2 is SQIVND (reference sequence). Trimming removed 7 bases from V and 1 base from J; junction bases left unmatched: 3. The CDR3 is 13 amino acids. CDR3 protein: CASKGTGSYEQYF. Here the CDR3 DNA reads TGTGCCAGTAAGGGGACAGGATCCTACGAGCAGTACTTC.

This clone was seen more than once but under ten times. The rearrangement uses TRBV7-2 and TRBJ2-7; maybe TRBD1 (5 bases). V shed 5 bases and J shed 6 bases, with 14 bases lying between them. The CDR3 covers 13 residues. Germline V gene lookup returns CDR1 SGHTA and CDR2 FQGNSA. The CDR3 protein is CASSIPRVGEQYF. As DNA, the CDR3 is TGTGCCAGCAGCATACCCAGGGTTGGCGAGCAGTACTTC.